A selection of T cell receptor beta chains follows, all from one sample in a study of graft-versus-host responses after intestinal transplantation. Assay used: immunoSEQ multiplex PCR; TCRdb lists only in-frame clones, some missing. In the table there are 65,000 to 85,000 clones, roughly 89% of which are singletons. This material consisted of bone marrow, taken almost 750 days after intestinal transplantation. The receptors were gathered from a human patient who received an intestinal transplant, so some T cells may come from the graft donor. The CDR3 runs from the conserved cysteine through the conserved F or W.

v_gene: TRBV19; j_gene: TRBJ2-1; CDR3aa: CASSILPERNEQFF
v_gene: TRBV4-2; j_gene: TRBJ2-7; CDR3aa: CASSQGTSGGFSHEQYF
v_gene: TRBV2; j_gene: TRBJ1-5; CDR3aa: CASKKEAQSNQPQHF
v_gene: TRBV6-5; j_gene: TRBJ2-3; CDR3aa: CASSYRETDTQYF
v_gene: TRBV4-1; j_gene: TRBJ2-7; CDR3aa: CASSQDPLSYEQYF
v_gene: TRBV19; j_gene: TRBJ2-7; CDR3aa: CASSSAGWDGTLFSYEQYF
v_gene: TRBV9; j_gene: TRBJ2-7; CDR3aa: CASSVGPTFTYEQYF
v_gene: TRBV10-3; j_gene: TRBJ1-3; CDR3aa: CAISEASGNTIYF
v_gene: TRBV4-2; j_gene: TRBJ2-7; CDR3aa: CASSPPGREQYF
v_gene: TRBV5-1; j_gene: TRBJ2-5; CDR3aa: CASSSGTELQETQYF
v_gene: TRBV5-6; j_gene: TRBJ2-5; CDR3aa: CASSLGQGFGETQYF
v_gene: TRBV6-6; j_gene: TRBJ2-1; CDR3aa: CASRNPGTGVNEQFF
v_gene: TRBV11-2; j_gene: TRBJ2-3; CDR3aa: CASSLRTGGTDTQYF
v_gene: TRBV25-1; j_gene: TRBJ1-1; CDR3aa: CASSEYWYTEAFF
v_gene: TRBV10-2; j_gene: TRBJ2-2; CDR3aa: CASSEPTSGGTGWTGELFF
v_gene: TRBV5-1; j_gene: TRBJ2-1; CDR3aa: CASSLETSAYNEQFF
v_gene: TRBV7-9; j_gene: TRBJ2-3; CDR3aa: CASSSRDFRPDTQYF
v_gene: TRBV5-4; j_gene: TRBJ2-1; CDR3aa: CASSLARTLSSYNEQFF
v_gene: TRBV7-3; j_gene: TRBJ2-5; CDR3aa: CASGKGAGETQYF
v_gene: TRBV12-5; j_gene: TRBJ1-2; CDR3aa: CASGLTPGTYYGYTF
v_gene: TRBV2; j_gene: TRBJ1-2; CDR3aa: CASRATASRDYGYTF
v_gene: TRBV29-1; j_gene: TRBJ2-7; CDR3aa: CSVDGSGSEQYF
v_gene: TRBV7-3; j_gene: TRBJ2-1; CDR3aa: CASSLLQGGEQFF
v_gene: TRBV5-1; j_gene: TRBJ1-4; CDR3aa: CASSPGQGHEKLFF
v_gene: TRBV9; j_gene: TRBJ1-2; CDR3aa: CASSIRQTGDYGYTF
v_gene: TRBV19; j_gene: TRBJ2-3; CDR3aa: CASSINAGSTDTQYF
v_gene: TRBV5-5; j_gene: TRBJ2-1; CDR3aa: CASSFVPDRYNEQFF
v_gene: TRBV28; j_gene: TRBJ1-2; CDR3aa: CASSTTGLGSVGFYGYTF
v_gene: TRBV5-1; j_gene: TRBJ1-3; CDR3aa: CASSLVAGGNSGNTIYF
v_gene: TRBV9; j_gene: TRBJ1-2; CDR3aa: CASSVGQGNPPAYGYTF
v_gene: TRBV4-2; j_gene: TRBJ2-7; CDR3aa: CASSQGIFSGPLHEQYF
v_gene: TRBV2; j_gene: TRBJ1-2; CDR3aa: CASTSSGYTF
v_gene: TRBV6-5; j_gene: TRBJ1-1; CDR3aa: CASSPPGLLGTEAFF
v_gene: TRBV7-9; j_gene: TRBJ1-1; CDR3aa: CASSLEGRGTEAFF
v_gene: TRBV18; j_gene: TRBJ2-7; CDR3aa: CASSPGTAYEQYF
v_gene: TRBV6-1; j_gene: TRBJ1-1; CDR3aa: CASSDGQGASNTEAFF
v_gene: TRBV2; j_gene: TRBJ1-5; CDR3aa: CASSGQGRQPQHF
v_gene: TRBV5-1; j_gene: TRBJ2-6; CDR3aa: CASRTGSGANVLTF
v_gene: TRBV6-5; j_gene: TRBJ2-3; CDR3aa: CASSYFKADTQYF
v_gene: TRBV19; j_gene: TRBJ1-6; CDR3aa: CASSTDSPFYNSPLHF
v_gene: TRBV12-5; j_gene: TRBJ2-7; CDR3aa: CASGLSRGASEQYF
v_gene: TRBV27; j_gene: TRBJ2-5; CDR3aa: CASSLWGAGGNQETQYF
v_gene: TRBV5-4; j_gene: TRBJ2-5; CDR3aa: CASSPLGGSGETQYF
v_gene: TRBV4-1; j_gene: TRBJ1-5; CDR3aa: CASSQERQVNQPQHF
v_gene: TRBV7-6; j_gene: TRBJ1-3; CDR3aa: CADKTPISGNTIYF
v_gene: TRBV30; j_gene: TRBJ2-4; CDR3aa: CAWSVRTGEPRGAKNIQYF
v_gene: TRBV9; j_gene: TRBJ2-3; CDR3aa: CASSANPGTGGTDTQYF
v_gene: TRBV27; j_gene: TRBJ2-1; CDR3aa: CASSWGELTNPRANEQFF
v_gene: TRBV7-3; j_gene: TRBJ2-5; CDR3aa: CASSLTPAQGPGETQYF
v_gene: TRBV5-1; j_gene: TRBJ2-3; CDR3aa: CASSLVSGGTDTQYF